Shown below are 8 T cell receptor beta chains from a single sample sequenced in a study of blood T cell repertoires in COVID-19. Libraries were prepared by immunoSEQ multiplex PCR; TCRdb keeps only in-frame clonotypes and omits some of them. This sample has some 260,000 clones, with around 84% found just once. Sequenced: PBMCs or T cells enriched from blood (not recorded which). The receptors shown here come from a man aged 30-40 years with acute COVID-19.

This clone was counted a single time. The chain combines TRBV6-5 with TRBJ1-5, with D maybe TRBD1 (5 bases). Germline CDR1 reads MNHEY; CDR2 reads SVGAGI. The CDR3 spans 14 residues. The CDR3 DNA follows: TGTTCGTCTGCTGGGGGACTAGGCAATCAGCCCCAGCATTTT. This gives the protein CSSAGGLGNQPQHF.

This rearrangement joins TRBV13 to TRBJ1-5; possibly TRBD1 for D (5 bases). Per the germline V gene, CDR1 is PRHDT and CDR2 is FYEKMQ (reference sequence). The CDR3 has 14 amino acids. V lost 0 bases and J lost 4, with 7 bases in between. The CDR3 coding sequence is TGTGCCAGCAGCTTAGGGGCAGGGAATCAGCCCCAGCATTTT. Amino acid sequence: CASSLGAGNQPQHF.

The gene calls are TRBV19 and TRBJ2-1; D is undetermined. The germline V gene has CDR1 LNHDA and CDR2 SQIVND (reference sequence). V dropped 5 bases and J dropped 4 bases, with 6 bases sitting between them. This CDR3 comprises 12 residues. The CDR3 loop is CASSAEYNEQFF. The CDR3 DNA is TGTGCCAGTAGTGCCGAGTACAATGAGCAGTTCTTC.

The chain couples TRBV7-2 to TRBJ2-1; TRBD2 matches 11 bases. The germline V gene encodes CDR1 SGHTA and CDR2 FQGNSA. V shed 4 bases, J shed 4 bases, and the junction held 3 bases outside the gene matches. The CDR3 contains 15 residues. The CDR3 protein is CASSSRTSGYNEQFF. The CDR3 nucleotides are TGTGCCAGCAGCTCACGGACTAGCGGGTACAATGAGCAGTTCTTC. The full variable domain, its missing parts supplied by reference TRBV7-2 and TRBJ2-1, is GAGVSQSPSNKVTEKGKDVELRCDPISGHTALYWYRQSLGQGLEFLIYFQGNSAPDKSGLPSDRFSAERTGGSVSTLTIQRTQQEDSAVYLCASSSRTSGYNEQFFGPGTRLTVL.

This clone was detected once. The chain links TRBV7-3 to TRBJ2-7; D gene ambiguous. V was clipped by 4 bases and J by 4 bases, with 20 bases between them. The CDR3 has 16 residues. The germline gives CDR1 SGHTA, CDR2 FQGTGA. The chain's CDR3 is CASSSTSKFPSYEQYV. For the CDR3, the DNA is TGTGCCAGCAGCTCCACCTCTAAGTTTCCGTCATACGAGCAGTACGTC.

The chain employs TRBV2 and TRBJ1-2; perhaps TRBD1 as D (5 bases). The CDR3 is 15 residues long. Between the trimmed V and J ends, which lost 2 bases and 7 bases, there was a span of 17 bases. In germline, CDR1 is SNHLY, CDR2 FYNNEI. CDR3 protein: CASSETRVGLGGYTF. The DNA of the CDR3 is TGTGCCAGCAGTGAAACCAGGGTTGGTTTAGGTGGCTACACCTTC.

The chain combines TRBV18 with TRBJ1-1; 7 nucleotides align to TRBD1. Unmatched junction bases numbered 13, after V lost 6 bases and J lost 6 bases. Germline lookup yields CDR1 KGHSH and CDR2 LQKENI. The CDR3 is 15 residues long. The CDR3, as DNA: TGTGCCAGCTCCCTAACGTCCGACAGGGCCTCTGAAGCTTTCTTT. Its protein is CASSLTSDRASEAFF.

The rearrangement links TRBV28 to TRBJ2-2; D not certain. V dropped 4 bases and J dropped 0 bases, with 15 bases sitting between them. The germline V gene has CDR1 MDHEN and CDR2 SYDVKM. This CDR3 region has 17 residues. The CDR3 region is CASSWRSSQTNTGELFF. CDR3 nucleotides: TGTGCCAGCAGTTGGCGGAGCAGCCAAACGAACACCGGGGAGCTGTTTTTT. Supplemented by reference TRBV28 and TRBJ2-2, the full variable domain reads DVKVTQSSRYLVKRTGEKVFLECVQDMDHENMFWYRQDPGLGLRLIYFSYDVKMKEKGDIPEGYSVSREKKERFSLILESASTNQTSMYLCASSWRSSQTNTGELFFGEGSRLTVL.